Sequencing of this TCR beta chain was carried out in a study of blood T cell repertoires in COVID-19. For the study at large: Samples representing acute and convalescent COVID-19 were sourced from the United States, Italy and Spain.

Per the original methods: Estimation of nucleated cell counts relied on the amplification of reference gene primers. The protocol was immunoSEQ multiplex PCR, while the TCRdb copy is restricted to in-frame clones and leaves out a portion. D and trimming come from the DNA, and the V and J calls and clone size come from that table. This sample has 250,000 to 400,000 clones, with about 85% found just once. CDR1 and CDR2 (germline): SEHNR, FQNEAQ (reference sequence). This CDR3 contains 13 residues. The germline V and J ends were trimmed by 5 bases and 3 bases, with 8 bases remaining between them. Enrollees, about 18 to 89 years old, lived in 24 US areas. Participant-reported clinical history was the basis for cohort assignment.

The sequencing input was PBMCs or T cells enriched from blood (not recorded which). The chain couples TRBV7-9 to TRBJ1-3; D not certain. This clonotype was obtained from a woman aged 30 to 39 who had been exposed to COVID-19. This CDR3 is CASSKDGGNTIYF. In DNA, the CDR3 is TGTGCCAGCAGCAAAGACGGTGGAAACACCATATATTTT.